What follows is one T cell receptor beta chain and its context. Its antigen remains unknown. Assay used: immunoSEQ multiplex PCR; TCRdb lists only in-frame clones, some missing. This table holds 800,000 to 1,200,000 clones, approximately 80% found once. The sample belongs to a study of shared clonotypes between healthy human individuals. General observations from the study: Sharing across four donors was highest in naive CD4 (around 5%) and lowest in memory CD8 (roughly 0.4%). Among donors, sharing of clonotypes was expected to be affected by sequencing depth.

The CDR3 runs 14 residues. Looked up from germline, CDR1 is LNHNV and CDR2 is YYDKDF (reference sequence). V lost 1 base to trimming and J lost 3 bases, with 6 bases between them. Among the donors, all were Caucasian adults who lived in Nashville, Tennessee. Material for sequencing was memory CD4+ T cells from PBMCs. The sample's subset: CD45RA-negative fraction. The TCR originated in a man younger than 35 in good health. Some clones in this sample may be carry-over from other donors' samples. The gene calls are TRBV15 and TRBJ2-2; no definite D call. CDR3 in DNA: TGTGCCACCAGCAGAGGAGGTTACACCGGGGAGCTGTTTTTT. Translated: CATSRGGYTGELFF.